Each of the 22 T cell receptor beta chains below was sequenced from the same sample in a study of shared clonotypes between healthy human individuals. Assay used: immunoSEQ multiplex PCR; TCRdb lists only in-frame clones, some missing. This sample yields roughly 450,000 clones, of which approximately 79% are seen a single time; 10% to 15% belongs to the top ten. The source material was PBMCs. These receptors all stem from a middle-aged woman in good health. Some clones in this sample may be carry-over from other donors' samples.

The CDR3 region is CASSLWPDEQYF. The CDR3 DNA reads as TGTGCCAGCAGTTTATGGCCCGACGAGCAGTACTTC. V and J are TRBV28 and TRBJ2-5; the D is unclear. The end of the DNA fits TRBJ2-7 better, so the J call may be wrong. The CDR3 extends over 12 amino acids. Germline values: CDR1 MDHEN, CDR2 SYDVKM.

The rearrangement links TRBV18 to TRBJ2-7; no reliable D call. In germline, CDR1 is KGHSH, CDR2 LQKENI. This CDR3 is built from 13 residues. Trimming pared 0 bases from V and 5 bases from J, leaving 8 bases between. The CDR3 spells CASSPPLSHEQYF. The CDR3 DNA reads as TGTGCCAGCTCACCACCTCTCAGTCACGAGCAGTACTTC.

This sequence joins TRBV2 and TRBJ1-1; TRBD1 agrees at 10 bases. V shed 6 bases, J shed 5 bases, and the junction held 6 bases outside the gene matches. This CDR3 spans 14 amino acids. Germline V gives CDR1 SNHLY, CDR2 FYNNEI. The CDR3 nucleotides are TGTGCCAGCAGCGACAGGGGGCGAAAAACTGAAGCTTTCTTT. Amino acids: CASSDRGRKTEAFF.

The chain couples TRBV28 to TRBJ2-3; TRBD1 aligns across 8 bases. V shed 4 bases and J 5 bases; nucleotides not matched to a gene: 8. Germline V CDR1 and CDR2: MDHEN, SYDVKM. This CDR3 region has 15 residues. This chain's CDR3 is CASSWTGPQGDTQYF. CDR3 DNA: TGTGCCAGCAGTTGGACAGGGCCCCAGGGAGATACGCAGTATTTT.

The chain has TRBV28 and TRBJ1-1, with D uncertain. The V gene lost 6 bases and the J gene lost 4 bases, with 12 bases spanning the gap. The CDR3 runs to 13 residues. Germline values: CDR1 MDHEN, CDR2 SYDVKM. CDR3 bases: TGTGCCAGCAGGGGGTCCGGGGTCACTGAAGCTTTCTTT. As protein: CASRGSGVTEAFF. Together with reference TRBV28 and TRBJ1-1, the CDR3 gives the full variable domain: DVKVTQSSRYLVKRTGEKVFLECVQDMDHENMFWYRQDPGLGLRLIYFSYDVKMKEKGDIPEGYSVSREKKERFSLILESASTNQTSMYLCASRGSGVTEAFFGQGTRLTVV.

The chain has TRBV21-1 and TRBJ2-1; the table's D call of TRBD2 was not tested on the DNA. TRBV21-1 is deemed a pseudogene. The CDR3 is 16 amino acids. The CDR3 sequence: CASSNYQREVENEQFF. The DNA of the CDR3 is TGTGCCAGCAGCAATTATCAGCGGGAGGTAGAGAATGAGCAGTTCTTC.

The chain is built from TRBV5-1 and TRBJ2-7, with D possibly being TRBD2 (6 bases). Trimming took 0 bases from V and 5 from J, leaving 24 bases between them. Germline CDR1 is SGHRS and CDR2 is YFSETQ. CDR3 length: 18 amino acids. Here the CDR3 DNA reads TGCGCCAGCAGCTTGGGATTTGGGTTGTTGGAGGGTGTAAACGAGCAGTACTTC. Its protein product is CASSLGFGLLEGVNEQYF.

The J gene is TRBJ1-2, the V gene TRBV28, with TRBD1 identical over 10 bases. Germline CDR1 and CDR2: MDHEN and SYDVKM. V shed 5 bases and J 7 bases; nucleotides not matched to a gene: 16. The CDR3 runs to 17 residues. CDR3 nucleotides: TGTGCCAGCAGTCAAGAAAGTCTGACAGGGGGCGTTGGTGGCTACACCTTC. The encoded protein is CASSQESLTGGVGGYTF.

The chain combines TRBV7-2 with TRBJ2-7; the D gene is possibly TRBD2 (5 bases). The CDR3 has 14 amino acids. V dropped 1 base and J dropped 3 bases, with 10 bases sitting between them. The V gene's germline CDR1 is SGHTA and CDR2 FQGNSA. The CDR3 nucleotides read TGTGCCAGCAGCTTAGATCGGGATTACTACGAGCAGTACTTC. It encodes CASSLDRDYYEQYF. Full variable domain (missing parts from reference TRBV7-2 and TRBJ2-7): GAGVSQSPSNKVTEKGKDVELRCDPISGHTALYWYRQSLGQGLEFLIYFQGNSAPDKSGLPSDRFSAERTGGSVSTLTIQRTQQEDSAVYLCASSLDRDYYEQYFGPGTRLTVT.

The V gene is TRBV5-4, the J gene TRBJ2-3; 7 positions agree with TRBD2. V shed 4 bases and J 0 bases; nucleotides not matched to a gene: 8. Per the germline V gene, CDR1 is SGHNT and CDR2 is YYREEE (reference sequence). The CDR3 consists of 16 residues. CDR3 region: CASSQRLAQSTDTQYF. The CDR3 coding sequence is TGTGCCAGCAGCCAAAGACTAGCTCAAAGCACAGATACGCAGTATTTT.

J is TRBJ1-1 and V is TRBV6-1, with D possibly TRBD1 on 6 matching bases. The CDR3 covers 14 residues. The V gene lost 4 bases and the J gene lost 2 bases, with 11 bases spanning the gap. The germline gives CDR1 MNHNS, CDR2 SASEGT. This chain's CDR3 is CASSAYRENTEAFF. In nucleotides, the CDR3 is TGTGCCAGCAGTGCCTACAGGGAAAACACTGAAGCTTTCTTT.

CDR3 protein: CASSFKGNYEQYF. In DNA form, the CDR3 reads TGTGCCAGCAGCTTTAAAGGAAACTACGAGCAGTACTTC. The chain combines TRBV7-9 with TRBJ2-7; no reliable D call. V lost 3 bases, J lost 3 bases, and 9 bases lay in between. The CDR3 extends over 13 amino acids. CDR1 and CDR2 from the germline V gene are SEHNR and FQNEAQ (reference sequence). Drawing the rest from reference TRBV7-9 and TRBJ2-7, the complete variable domain is DTGVSQNPRHKITKRGQNVTFRCDPISEHNRLYWYRQTLGQGPEFLTYFQNEAQLEKSRLLSDRFSAERPKGSFSTLEIQRTEQGDSAMYLCASSFKGNYEQYFGPGTRLTVT.

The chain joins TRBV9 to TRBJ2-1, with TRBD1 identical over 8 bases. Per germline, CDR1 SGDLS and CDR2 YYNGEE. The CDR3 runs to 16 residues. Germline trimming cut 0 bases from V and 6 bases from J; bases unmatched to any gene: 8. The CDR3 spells CASSVGQGAWGNEQFF. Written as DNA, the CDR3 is TGTGCCAGCAGCGTAGGGCAGGGGGCATGGGGCAATGAGCAGTTCTTC.

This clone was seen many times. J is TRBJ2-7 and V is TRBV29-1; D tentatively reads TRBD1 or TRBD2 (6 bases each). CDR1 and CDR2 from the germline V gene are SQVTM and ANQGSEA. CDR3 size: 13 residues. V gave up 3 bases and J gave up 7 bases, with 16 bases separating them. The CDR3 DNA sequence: TGCAGCGTTGACAGCACGGGGGCGGGGGAGCAGTACTTC. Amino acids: CSVDSTGAGEQYF.

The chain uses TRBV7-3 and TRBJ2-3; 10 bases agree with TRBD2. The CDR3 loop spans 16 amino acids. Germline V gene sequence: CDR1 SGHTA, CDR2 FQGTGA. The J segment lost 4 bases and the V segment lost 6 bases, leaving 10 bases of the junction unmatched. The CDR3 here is CASSQKVLAGSDTQYF. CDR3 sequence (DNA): TGTGCCAGCAGTCAAAAAGTACTAGCGGGATCAGATACGCAGTATTTT.

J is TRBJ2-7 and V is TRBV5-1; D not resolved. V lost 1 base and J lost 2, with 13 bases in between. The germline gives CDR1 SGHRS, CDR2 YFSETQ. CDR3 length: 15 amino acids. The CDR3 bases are TGCGCCAGCAGCTTGATAGGGTTTCAGGCCTACGAGCAGTACTTC. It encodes CASSLIGFQAYEQYF.

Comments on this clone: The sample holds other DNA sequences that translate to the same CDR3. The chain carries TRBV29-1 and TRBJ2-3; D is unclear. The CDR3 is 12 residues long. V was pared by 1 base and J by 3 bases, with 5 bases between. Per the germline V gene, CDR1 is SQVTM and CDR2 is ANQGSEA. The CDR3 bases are TGCAGCGTTGAAGTGGGGACAGATACGCAGTATTTT. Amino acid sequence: CSVEVGTDTQYF.

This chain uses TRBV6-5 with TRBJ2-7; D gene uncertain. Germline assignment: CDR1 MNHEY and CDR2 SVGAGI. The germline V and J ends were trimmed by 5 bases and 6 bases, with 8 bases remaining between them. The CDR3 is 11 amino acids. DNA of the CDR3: TGTGCCAGCAGTGAAGTGACCGAGCAGTACTTC. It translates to CASSEVTEQYF.

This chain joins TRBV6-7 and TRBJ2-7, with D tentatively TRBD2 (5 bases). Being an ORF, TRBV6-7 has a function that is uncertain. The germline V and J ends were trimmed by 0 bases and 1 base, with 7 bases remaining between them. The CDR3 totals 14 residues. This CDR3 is CASSYSRASYEQYF. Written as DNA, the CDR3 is TGTGCCAGCAGTTACTCGAGGGCTTCCTACGAGCAGTACTTC.

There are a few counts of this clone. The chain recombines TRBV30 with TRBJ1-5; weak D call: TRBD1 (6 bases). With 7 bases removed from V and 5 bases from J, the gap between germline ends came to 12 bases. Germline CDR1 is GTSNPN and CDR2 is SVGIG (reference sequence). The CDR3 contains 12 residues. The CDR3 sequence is CALGQKDQPQHF. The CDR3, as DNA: TGTGCCTTGGGACAAAAGGATCAGCCCCAGCATTTT.

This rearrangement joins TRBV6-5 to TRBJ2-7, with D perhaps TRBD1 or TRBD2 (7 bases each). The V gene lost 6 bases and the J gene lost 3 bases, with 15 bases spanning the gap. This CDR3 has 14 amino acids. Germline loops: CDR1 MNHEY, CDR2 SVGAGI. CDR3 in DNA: TGTGCCAGCAGGTACACAGGGGACTACTACGAGCAGTACTTC. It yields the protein CASRYTGDYYEQYF.

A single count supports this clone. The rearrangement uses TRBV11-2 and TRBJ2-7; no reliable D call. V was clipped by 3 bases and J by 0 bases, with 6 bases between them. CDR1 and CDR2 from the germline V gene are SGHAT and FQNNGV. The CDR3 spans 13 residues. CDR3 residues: CASSFKSSYEQYF. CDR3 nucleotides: TGTGCCAGCAGCTTTAAGAGCTCCTACGAGCAGTACTTC.